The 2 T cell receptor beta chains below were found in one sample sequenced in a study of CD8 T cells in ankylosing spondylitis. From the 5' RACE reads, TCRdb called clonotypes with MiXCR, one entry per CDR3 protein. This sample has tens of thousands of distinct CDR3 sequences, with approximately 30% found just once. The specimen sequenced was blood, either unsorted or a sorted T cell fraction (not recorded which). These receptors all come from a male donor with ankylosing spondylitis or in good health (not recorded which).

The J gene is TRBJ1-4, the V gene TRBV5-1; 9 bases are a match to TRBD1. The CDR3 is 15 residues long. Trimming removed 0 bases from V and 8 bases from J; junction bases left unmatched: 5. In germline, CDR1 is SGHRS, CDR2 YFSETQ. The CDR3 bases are TGCGCCAGCAGCTTGGGGGACAGGGAAGGGGAAAAACTGTTTTTT. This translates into CASSLGDREGEKLFF.

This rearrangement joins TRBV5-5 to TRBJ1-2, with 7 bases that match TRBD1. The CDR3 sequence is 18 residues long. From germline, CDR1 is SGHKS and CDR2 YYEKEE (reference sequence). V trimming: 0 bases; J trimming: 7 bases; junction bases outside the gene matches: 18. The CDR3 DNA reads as TGTGCCAGCAGCTTGGCCTTGATTATAGGAAAGGGGGCGCGTGGCTACACCTTC. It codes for CASSLALIIGKGARGYTF.